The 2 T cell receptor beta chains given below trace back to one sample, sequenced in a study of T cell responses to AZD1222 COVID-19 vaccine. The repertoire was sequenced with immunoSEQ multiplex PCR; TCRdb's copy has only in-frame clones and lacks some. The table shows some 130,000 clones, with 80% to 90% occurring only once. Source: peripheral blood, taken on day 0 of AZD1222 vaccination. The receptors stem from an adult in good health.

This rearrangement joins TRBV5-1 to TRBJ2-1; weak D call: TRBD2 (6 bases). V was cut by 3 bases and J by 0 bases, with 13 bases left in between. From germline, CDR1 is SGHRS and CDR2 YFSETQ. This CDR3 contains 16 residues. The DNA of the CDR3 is TGCGCCAGCAGCTGGGGGGACCGCGACTCCTACAATGAGCAGTTCTTC. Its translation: CASSWGDRDSYNEQFF.

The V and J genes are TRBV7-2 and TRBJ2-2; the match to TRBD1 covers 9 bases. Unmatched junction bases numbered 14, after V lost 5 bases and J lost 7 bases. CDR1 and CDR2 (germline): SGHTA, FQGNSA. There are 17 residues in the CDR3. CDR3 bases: TGTGCCAGCAGCCTGGGGCGAAGGGACAGGGCCGACGGGGAGCTGTTTTTT. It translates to CASSLGRRDRADGELFF.